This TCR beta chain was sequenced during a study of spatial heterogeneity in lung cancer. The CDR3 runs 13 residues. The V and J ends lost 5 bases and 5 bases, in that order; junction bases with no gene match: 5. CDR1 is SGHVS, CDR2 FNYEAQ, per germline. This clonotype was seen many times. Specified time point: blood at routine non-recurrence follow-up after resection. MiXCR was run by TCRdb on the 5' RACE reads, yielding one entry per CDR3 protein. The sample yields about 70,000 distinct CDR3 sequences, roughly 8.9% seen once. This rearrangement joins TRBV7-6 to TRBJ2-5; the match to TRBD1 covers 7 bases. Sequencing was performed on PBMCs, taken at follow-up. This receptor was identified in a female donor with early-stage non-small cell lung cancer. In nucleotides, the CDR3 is TGTGCCAGCAGCCCACCGACAGGGGAGACCCAGTACTTC. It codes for CASSPPTGETQYF. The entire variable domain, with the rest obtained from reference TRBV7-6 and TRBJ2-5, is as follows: GAGVSQSPRYKVTKRGQDVALRCDPISGHVSLYWYRQALGQGPEFLTYFNYEAQQDKSGLPNDRFSAERPEGSISTLTIQRTEQRDSAMYRCASSPPTGETQYFGPGTRLLVL.